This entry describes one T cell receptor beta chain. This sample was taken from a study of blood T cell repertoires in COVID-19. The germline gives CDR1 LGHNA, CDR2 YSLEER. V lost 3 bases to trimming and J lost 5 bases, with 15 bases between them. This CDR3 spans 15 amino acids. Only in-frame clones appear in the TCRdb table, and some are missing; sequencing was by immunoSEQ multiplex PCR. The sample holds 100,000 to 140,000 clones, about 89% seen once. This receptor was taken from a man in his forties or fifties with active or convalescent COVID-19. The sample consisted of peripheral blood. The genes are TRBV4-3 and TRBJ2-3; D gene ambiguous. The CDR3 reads CASSQSRLPIDTQYF. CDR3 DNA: TGCGCCAGCAGCCAGTCGAGACTGCCTATAGATACGCAGTATTTT.